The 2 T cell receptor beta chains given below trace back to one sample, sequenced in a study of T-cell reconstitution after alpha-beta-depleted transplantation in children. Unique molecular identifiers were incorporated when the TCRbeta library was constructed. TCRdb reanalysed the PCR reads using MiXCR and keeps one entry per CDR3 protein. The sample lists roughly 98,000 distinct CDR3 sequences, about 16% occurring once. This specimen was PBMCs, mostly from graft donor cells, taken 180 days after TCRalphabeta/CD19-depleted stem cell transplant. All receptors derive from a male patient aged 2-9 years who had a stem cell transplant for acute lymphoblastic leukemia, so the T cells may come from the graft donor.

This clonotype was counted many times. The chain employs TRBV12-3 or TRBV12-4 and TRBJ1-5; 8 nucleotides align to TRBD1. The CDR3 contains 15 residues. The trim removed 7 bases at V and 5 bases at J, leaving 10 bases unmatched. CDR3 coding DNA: TGTGCCAGCACCCTTGGGACAGGACTTTATCAGCCCCAGCATTTT. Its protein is CASTLGTGLYQPQHF.

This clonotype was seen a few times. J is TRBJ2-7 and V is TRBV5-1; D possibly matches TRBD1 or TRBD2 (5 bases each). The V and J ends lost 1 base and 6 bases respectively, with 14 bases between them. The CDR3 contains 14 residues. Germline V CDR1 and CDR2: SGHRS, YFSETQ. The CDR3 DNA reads TGCGCCAGCAGCTTGTTAGGGGAGCTAGGCGAGCAGTACTTC. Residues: CASSLLGELGEQYF.